Below are 26 T cell receptor beta chains sequenced from a single sample in a study of shared clonotypes between healthy human individuals. The protocol was immunoSEQ multiplex PCR, while the TCRdb copy is restricted to in-frame clones and leaves out a portion. The sample records around 430,000 clones, around 79% being singletons. The sequenced material came from PBMCs. The receptors were gathered from a woman aged 40 to 50 in good health. Some clones in this sample may be carry-over from other donors' samples.

J is TRBJ2-7 and V is TRBV7-9, with D possibly being TRBD1 (7 bases). Deletions cut 6 bases from V and 5 bases from J, with 17 bases between. This CDR3 has 14 amino acids. Germline CDR1 and CDR2: SEHNR and FQNEAQ (reference sequence). CDR3 coding DNA: TGTGCCAGCAGTTATACAGGGGAGGTCCACGAGCAGTACTTC. It encodes CASSYTGEVHEQYF.

The chain links TRBV7-9 to TRBJ2-7; the match to TRBD1 covers 9 bases. The trim removed 2 bases at V and 1 base at J, leaving 3 bases unmatched. Germline V gene data show CDR1 as SEHNR and CDR2 as FQNEAQ (reference sequence). The CDR3 is made up of 15 amino acids. CDR3 sequence (DNA): TGTGCCAGCAGCTTATCGACAGGGGGATCCTACGAGCAGTACTTC. Its translation is CASSLSTGGSYEQYF.

The chain is built from TRBV6-5 and TRBJ2-7; TRBD1 agrees at 8 bases. CDR3 length equals 13 residues. Trimming took 5 bases from V and 2 from J; bases not matched to a gene: 2. Germline lookup yields CDR1 MNHEY and CDR2 SVGAGI. The DNA of the CDR3 is TGTGCCAGCAGTCCAGGGGGCCCCTACGAGCAGTACTTC. Translating gives CASSPGGPYEQYF.

The rearrangement uses TRBV27 and TRBJ2-1; 11 bases fit TRBD2. CDR3 length: 16 residues. The germline V gene encodes CDR1 MNHEY and CDR2 SMNVEV (reference sequence). With 7 bases clipped from V and 5 bases from J, the junction kept 10 bases outside the gene matches. The CDR3 protein is CASTMTSGVPHNEQFF. The CDR3 bases are TGTGCCAGCACCATGACTAGCGGGGTTCCACACAATGAGCAGTTCTTC.

To note about this clone: Being one base from a much bigger clone, this may be a read error. The gene calls are TRBV7-9 and TRBJ2-7, with D maybe TRBD2 (6 bases). Per germline, CDR1 SEHNR and CDR2 FQNEAQ (reference sequence). The V end was cut by 4 bases, the J end by 2 bases, with 9 bases between. CDR3 length: 13 amino acids. Here the CDR3 reads CASSSGLTYEQYF. The CDR3 bases are TGTGCCAGCAGCTCGGGACTTACCTACGAGCAGTACTTC.

The gene calls are TRBV28 and TRBJ2-3; D may correspond to TRBD1 or TRBD2 (5 bases each). Looked up from germline, CDR1 is MDHEN and CDR2 is SYDVKM. Trimming took off 10 bases at V and 6 bases at J, with 26 bases between the two ends. This CDR3 spans 16 amino acids. CDR3 in amino acids: CAIQFADRGAPDTQYF. CDR3 coding DNA: TGTGCCATCCAGTTCGCCGACAGAGGGGCGCCTGATACGCAGTATTTT.

Points on this clone: This sample also contains other DNA sequences that code for the same CDR3. The chain recombines TRBV28 with TRBJ2-1; D is ambiguous. Germline assignment: CDR1 MDHEN and CDR2 SYDVKM. Trimming removed 5 bases from V and 0 bases from J, with 8 bases in between. This CDR3 comprises 14 residues. The chain's CDR3 is CASSRTSSYNEQFF. The CDR3 DNA follows: TGTGCCAGCAGTCGGACCTCCTCCTACAATGAGCAGTTCTTC.

With regard to this clone: An end of the junction differs from the germline gene, which may be a read error. J is TRBJ2-5 and V is TRBV10-3; TRBD2 is a possible D gene (5 bases). The germline V gene has CDR1 ENHRY and CDR2 SYGVKD. This CDR3 comprises 16 residues. The CDR3 nucleotides read TGTGCCATCAGCGCAACGGCCGTGGGGTTCGGGGAGACCCAATACTTC. It yields the protein CAISATAVGFGETQYF.

The CDR3 loop reads CASSEVGTTTEAFF. The CDR3, as DNA: TGTGCCAGCAGTGAAGTGGGGACGACCACTGAAGCTTTCTTT. The chain employs TRBV6-1 and TRBJ1-1; the D gene is possibly TRBD1 (5 bases). The germline V gene has CDR1 MNHNS and CDR2 SASEGT. The V and J ends lost 1 base and 4 bases respectively, with 10 bases between them. The CDR3 covers 14 residues.

This chain links TRBV29-1 with TRBJ1-1; no firm D call. This CDR3 has 11 amino acids. Germline V lookup: CDR1 SQVTM, CDR2 ANQGSEA. The V end was cut by 0 bases, the J end by 7 bases, with 6 bases between. The CDR3 DNA reads as TGCAGCGTTGAAGAGGGCGGTGAAGCTTTCTTT. This encodes CSVEEGGEAFF.

The chain joins TRBV28 to TRBJ1-1; D is unresolved. The germline V and J ends were trimmed by 3 bases and 3 bases, with 2 bases remaining between them. The CDR3 length is 11 residues. Germline CDR1 and CDR2: MDHEN and SYDVKM. The CDR3 loop is CASSFHTEAFF. The CDR3 DNA sequence: TGTGCCAGCAGTTTCCACACTGAAGCTTTCTTT. Based on the CDR3 plus reference TRBV28 and TRBJ1-1, the full variable domain is DVKVTQSSRYLVKRTGEKVFLECVQDMDHENMFWYRQDPGLGLRLIYFSYDVKMKEKGDIPEGYSVSREKKERFSLILESASTNQTSMYLCASSFHTEAFFGQGTRLTVV.

V and J are TRBV2 and TRBJ1-1; 10 positions match TRBD1. Germline CDR1 is SNHLY and CDR2 is FYNNEI. The CDR3 has 11 amino acids. The V segment lost 11 bases and the J segment 7 bases; nucleotides outside the gene matches: 4. The CDR3 region has the DNA TGTGCCGGGACAGGGGCCGGTGAAGCTTTCTTT. Translated, it gives CAGTGAGEAFF. Supplemented by reference TRBV2 and TRBJ1-1, the full variable domain reads EPEVTQTPSHQVTQMGQEVILRCVPISNHLYFYWYRQILGQKVEFLVSFYNNEISEKSEIFDDQFSVERPDGSNFTLKIRSTKLEDSAMYFCAGTGAGEAFFGQGTRLTVV.

In this sample, this clone turned up many times. The same CDR3 is also encoded by other DNA sequences in this sample. The chain uses TRBV9 and TRBJ2-3; possibly TRBD2 for D (5 bases). CDR3 size: 13 residues. V was shortened by 3 bases and J by 4 bases, with 9 bases between the two germline ends. Per the germline V gene, CDR1 is SGDLS and CDR2 is YYNGEE. Here the CDR3 DNA reads TGTGCCAGCAGCGAGGGAGTAGCAGATACGCAGTATTTT. Translated, it gives CASSEGVADTQYF.

The chain links TRBV5-4 to TRBJ1-2, with D uncertain. From germline, CDR1 is SGHNT and CDR2 YYREEE (reference sequence). The CDR3 spans 16 residues. The V end was cut by 0 bases, the J end by 7 bases, with 19 bases between. CDR3 amino acids: CASSLAGQRLHSGYTF. In DNA, the CDR3 is TGTGCCAGCAGCTTGGCCGGCCAAAGGTTACATTCTGGCTACACCTTC. The full variable domain, with the rest looked up from reference TRBV5-4 and TRBJ1-2, is ETGVTQSPTHLIKTRGQQVTLRCSSQSGHNTVSWYQQALGQGPQFIFQYYREEENGRGNFPPRFSGLQFPNYSSELNVNALELDDSALYLCASSLAGQRLHSGYTFGSGTRLTVV.

The genes are TRBV30 and TRBJ2-3; TRBD1 matches 8 bases. CDR1 is GTSNPN, CDR2 SVGIG, per germline (reference sequence). J was trimmed by 4 bases and V by 4 bases; bases with no gene match: 4. This CDR3 has 13 residues. The CDR3 loop is CAWKGQGPDTQYF. The CDR3 DNA is TGTGCCTGGAAAGGACAGGGTCCAGATACGCAGTATTTT. The full variable domain, with the rest looked up from reference TRBV30 and TRBJ2-3, is SQTIHQWPATLVQPVGSPLSLECTVEGTSNPNLYWYRQAAGRGLQLLFYSVGIGQISSEVPQNLSASRPQDRQFILSSKKLLLSDSGFYLCAWKGQGPDTQYFGPGTRLTVL.

The chain couples TRBV28 to TRBJ1-2; the D gene is possibly TRBD1 (5 bases). This CDR3 comprises 15 residues. Germline CDR1 is MDHEN and CDR2 is SYDVKM. V lost 3 bases and J 2 bases, leaving 13 bases between the germline ends. The CDR3 DNA sequence: TGTGCCAGCAGTTTGGTATCCTCAGGGAACTATGGCTACACCTTC. Translation gives CASSLVSSGNYGYTF.

The chain has TRBV6-5 and TRBJ1-5, with 9 bases aligning to TRBD1. In germline, CDR1 is MNHEY, CDR2 SVGAGI. This CDR3 has 13 residues. Trimming at V came to 6 bases and at J to 6 bases, leaving 3 bases not matched to a gene. CDR3 nucleotide sequence: TGTGCCAGCAGCTGGGACAGGGTTCAGCCCCAGCATTTT. Translated, it gives CASSWDRVQPQHF.

The chain recombines TRBV30 with TRBJ2-2; TRBD1 matches at 9 bases. The CDR3 contains 14 residues. Germline V lookup: CDR1 GTSNPN, CDR2 SVGIG (reference sequence). The V and J ends lost 3 bases and 6 bases, in that order; junction bases with no gene match: 5. The CDR3 DNA follows: TGTGCCTGGAGGGGGACAGGGCCGGCCGGGGAGCTGTTTTTT. It translates to CAWRGTGPAGELFF. Variable domain in full (rest from reference TRBV30 and TRBJ2-2): SQTIHQWPATLVQPVGSPLSLECTVEGTSNPNLYWYRQAAGRGLQLLFYSVGIGQISSEVPQNLSASRPQDRQFILSSKKLLLSDSGFYLCAWRGTGPAGELFFGEGSRLTVL.

This chain uses TRBV7-2 with TRBJ2-1; D gene uncertain. Per germline, CDR1 SGHTA and CDR2 FQGNSA. Trimming left V 0 bases short and J 5 bases short, with 11 bases between. The CDR3 spans 15 residues. The CDR3 is CASSLAVVGDNEQFF. For the CDR3, the DNA is TGTGCCAGCAGCTTAGCGGTGGTTGGGGACAATGAGCAGTTCTTC. The full variable domain, with the rest looked up from reference TRBV7-2 and TRBJ2-1, is GAGVSQSPSNKVTEKGKDVELRCDPISGHTALYWYRQSLGQGLEFLIYFQGNSAPDKSGLPSDRFSAERTGGSVSTLTIQRTQQEDSAVYLCASSLAVVGDNEQFFGPGTRLTVL.

The V gene is TRBV19, the J gene TRBJ2-7; D not resolved. V dropped 5 bases and J dropped 0 bases, with 11 bases sitting between them. Germline V lookup: CDR1 LNHDA, CDR2 SQIVND (reference sequence). This CDR3 comprises 14 residues. CDR3 bases: TGTGCCAGTAGTCAAACACCTTCCTCCTACGAGCAGTACTTC. Its protein product is CASSQTPSSYEQYF.

This clone is labeled as medium-sized. The sample contains more than one DNA sequence encoding this CDR3. The chain carries TRBV30 and TRBJ2-1; either TRBD1 or TRBD2 may fit D (6 bases each). Trimming left V 3 bases short and J 7 bases short, with 13 bases between. Looked up from germline, CDR1 is GTSNPN and CDR2 is SVGIG (reference sequence). CDR3 size: 13 residues. CDR3 nucleotide sequence: TGTGCCTGGAGAACAGGGAGGTTGAATGAGCAGTTCTTC. Protein product: CAWRTGRLNEQFF.

CDR3 nucleotide sequence: TGTGCCAGCAGCTTGCAACAGGCTTCGCTCTATGGCTACACCTTC. It translates to CASSLQQASLYGYTF. This chain connects TRBV5-5 to TRBJ1-2; possibly TRBD1 for D (5 bases). Germline V gives CDR1 SGHKS, CDR2 YYEKEE (reference sequence). The length of the CDR3 is 15 residues. V lost 1 base and J 4 bases, leaving 14 bases between the germline ends.

Note on this clone: Other DNA sequences in the sample encode the same CDR3. This chain connects TRBV9 to TRBJ2-1; D is unresolved. V lost 3 bases and J 4 bases, leaving 8 bases between the germline ends. The CDR3 totals 13 residues. The V gene's germline CDR1 is SGDLS and CDR2 YYNGEE. The DNA for the CDR3 is TGTGCCAGCAGCGGGAGTAGTTACAATGAGCAGTTCTTC. It specifies CASSGSSYNEQFF.

About this clone: Other DNA sequences in the sample encode the same CDR3. V is TRBV5-1 and J is TRBJ2-7; D is ambiguous. The germline V gene has CDR1 SGHRS and CDR2 YFSETQ. The CDR3 covers 13 residues. Trimming cost V 0 bases and J 2 bases, with 6 bases left between them. CDR3 sequence (DNA): TGCGCCAGCAGCTTGGTCAGCCCCTACGAGCAGTACTTC. Translating it yields CASSLVSPYEQYF. The whole variable domain, filled in from reference TRBV5-1 and TRBJ2-7, reads KAGVTQTPRYLIKTRGQQVTLSCSPISGHRSVSWYQQTPGQGLQFLFEYFSETQRNKGNFPGRFSGRQFSNSRSEMNVSTLELGDSALYLCASSLVSPYEQYFGPGTRLTVT.

This clone came up a few times. The chain joins TRBV6-5 to TRBJ1-2; a possible D gene is TRBD1 (6 bases). Germline values: CDR1 MNHEY, CDR2 SVGAGI. The CDR3 covers 12 residues. The V end was cut by 6 bases, the J end by 11 bases, with 16 bases between. The CDR3 region has the DNA TGTGCCAGCAGCGACAGGTTCTTTTTTTACACCTTC. Its translation is CASSDRFFFYTF.

This sequence joins TRBV27 and TRBJ1-5; D not resolved. V lost 5 bases and J lost 2, with 13 bases in between. The CDR3 totals 15 residues. The germline CDR1 and CDR2 sequences are MNHEY and SMNVEV (reference sequence). CDR3 sequence: CASSRLPGGNQPQHF. CDR3 coding DNA: TGTGCCAGCAGTCGCCTCCCCGGCGGCAATCAGCCCCAGCATTTT.